The rows below give T cell receptor beta chains drawn from one sample of a study of siplizumab effects on memory and regulatory T cells. Assay: immunoSEQ multiplex PCR; the TCRdb copy retains only in-frame clones and omits some. This table has about 110,000 clones, roughly 90% appearing once. Sequenced: CD4+ T cells sorted from blood. The receptors shown here come from a human donor in good health. Both conserved end residues are part of each CDR3. A D gene is named only where the DNA matches it firmly. Rows give clone size only sometimes, using once, few, many, or a class for an expanded clone.

d_gene | j_gene | abundance | v_gene | CDR3nt | CDR3aa
. | TRBJ2-3 | . | TRBV7-8 | TGTGCCAGCAGCTTTAGGGGGGCCTTCGATACGCAGTATTTT | CASSFRGAFDTQYF
TRBD1 | TRBJ1-1 | once | TRBV12-5 | TGTGCTAGTGGTTTGGAAACAGGGGGCGTAATCGAAGCTTTCTTT | CASGLETGGVIEAFF
. | TRBJ1-6 | . | TRBV7-9 | TGTGCCAGCACCAAAGTCCGGGAACAGTCACCCCTCCACTTT | CASTKVREQSPLHF
. | TRBJ1-1 | . | TRBV19 | TGTGCCAGTACCGACTCTCGGGCAGCGAACACTGAAGCTTTCTTT | CASTDSRAANTEAFF
TRBD2 | TRBJ2-1 | . | TRBV7-3 | TGTGCCAGCAGCCCGACCGCTAGCGGCTACAATGAGCAGTTCTTC | CASSPTASGYNEQFF
. | TRBJ1-3 | . | TRBV5-5 | TGTGCCAGCAGCCGGACGCCTATTGGGGGTTTCCGCTCTGGAAACACCATATATTTT | CASSRTPIGGFRSGNTIYF
. | TRBJ2-5 | once | TRBV7-2 | TGTGCCAGCAGCCATGGCAAGACCCAGTACTTC | CASSHGKTQYF
. | TRBJ2-7 | . | TRBV6-5 | TGTGCCAGCAGTTACCGCTCGGGAGTTTCGGTAGAGCAGTACTTC | CASSYRSGVSVEQYF
. | TRBJ1-1 | few | TRBV19 | TGTGCCAGTAGTATAAGACAGGCGAACACTGAAGCTTTCTTT | CASSIRQANTEAFF
TRBD2 | TRBJ2-5 | . | TRBV2 | TGTGCCAGCAAGGCGGGGGGGTTGGAGACCCAGTACTTC | CASKAGGLETQYF
. | TRBJ2-2 | . | TRBV19 | TGTGCCAGTAGTACCATCCAGAAATCCGGGGAGCTGTTTTTT | CASSTIQKSGELFF
. | TRBJ1-2 | . | TRBV7-9 | TGTGCCAGCAGCTTAGTAAACTATGGCTACACCTTC | CASSLVNYGYTF
. | TRBJ2-5 | few | TRBV20-1 | TGCAGTGCTGGCCCCGGAGAGACCCAGTACTTC | CSAGPGETQYF
. | TRBJ2-6 | . | TRBV14 | TGTGCCAGCAGCCAAGATCTTGGGGCTCCTGGGGCCAACGTCCTGACTTTC | CASSQDLGAPGANVLTF
. | TRBJ2-7 | . | TRBV6-1 | TGTGCCAGCAACCATTACGAGCAGTACTTC | CASNHYEQYF
. | TRBJ2-7 | once | TRBV5-5 | TGTGCCAGCAGCCCTGGGAGGCGACAGGGAGCCTACGAGCAGTACTTC | CASSPGRRQGAYEQYF
. | TRBJ2-2 | few | TRBV9 | TGTGCCAGCAGCCTGAACACCGGGGAGCTGTTTTTT | CASSLNTGELFF
TRBD1 | TRBJ1-5 | . | TRBV19 | TGTGCCAGTAGTTCCCTGGTCCAGGGGGATCAGCCCCAGCATTTT | CASSSLVQGDQPQHF
. | TRBJ2-1 | . | TRBV5-4 | TGTGCCAGCAGCTTGGGTGGCAGAGGCTCCTACAATGAGCAGTTCTTC | CASSLGGRGSYNEQFF
TRBD2 | TRBJ2-1 | . | TRBV5-1 | TGCGCCAGCAGCTTCGTAAAACTAGCGGGCAACAATGAGCAGTTCTTC | CASSFVKLAGNNEQFF
TRBD1 | TRBJ2-6 | . | TRBV10-1 | TGCGCCAGCAGTGATGGGGCAGGGGGCGCTGGGGCCAACGTCCTGACTTTC | CASSDGAGGAGANVLTF
TRBD1 | TRBJ1-1 | . | TRBV18 | TGTGCCAGCTCGCCAAGACAGGGACCGGGGGGCACTGAAGCTTTCTTT | CASSPRQGPGGTEAFF
TRBD1 | TRBJ1-4 | few | TRBV14 | TGTGCCAGCAGCCAACCGGGACAGGGCCCAGGTGAAAAACTGTTTTTT | CASSQPGQGPGEKLFF
. | TRBJ2-1 | . | TRBV6-1 | TGTGCCAGCAGCTTCACAGGGTATGAGCAGTTCTTC | CASSFTGYEQFF
TRBD1 | TRBJ2-7 | . | TRBV11-2 | TGTGCCGGGGCCGGGACAGGGAGGTACGAGCAGTACTTC | CAGAGTGRYEQYF
TRBD2 | TRBJ2-7 | . | TRBV5-1 | TGCGCCAGCAGCTTGGGTAGCGGGGCCTCCTACGAGCAGTACTTC | CASSLGSGASYEQYF
TRBD1 | TRBJ2-7 | . | TRBV10-2 | TGCGCCAGCAGTGTAGGACAGGAGAGCTACGAGCAGTACTTC | CASSVGQESYEQYF
. | TRBJ1-2 | . | TRBV6-5 | TGTGCCAGCAGTTCCGGTACCAGGGGAGGCGGCTACACCTTC | CASSSGTRGGGYTF
. | TRBJ2-7 | . | TRBV5-3 | TGTGCCAGGGCCGAGGGAGAGTCAACCTACGAGCAGTACTTC | CARAEGESTYEQYF
TRBD2 | TRBJ2-3 | . | TRBV27 | TGTGCCAGCAGTTACGGACTAGCGGGAGGGCCGGGCACAGATACGCAGTATTTT | CASSYGLAGGPGTDTQYF
. | TRBJ1-1 | . | TRBV19 | TGTGCCAGTAGTATTGAGGGGTCGGATCTCGAAGCTTTCTTT | CASSIEGSDLEAFF
. | TRBJ1-2 | . | TRBV19 | TGTGCCAGTAGTCCCGGACCGCTCTATGGCTACACCTTC | CASSPGPLYGYTF
. | TRBJ2-1 | . | TRBV7-3 | TGTGCCAGCGGCAGAAACAGGGATGAGCAGTTCTTC | CASGRNRDEQFF
. | TRBJ2-7 | . | TRBV7-6 | TGTGCCAGCAGCCCAGGCGGGACAGCATCCTACGAGCAGTACTTC | CASSPGGTASYEQYF
. | TRBJ1-2 | . | TRBV11-2 | TGTGCCAGCAGCCCCAGGGTTTCCGATGGCTACACCTTC | CASSPRVSDGYTF
. | TRBJ1-5 | . | TRBV2 | TGTGCCAGCTTATATGGGGAGGGGCAAAATCAGCCCCAGCATTTT | CASLYGEGQNQPQHF
TRBD1 | TRBJ1-1 | . | TRBV7-2 | TGTGCCAGCAGCAAAGGGACAGGGGTCTCCTTTAACACTGAAGCTTTCTTT | CASSKGTGVSFNTEAFF
. | TRBJ2-3 | . | TRBV10-3 | TGTGCCATCAGTGGGGTCAGAAGCACAGATACGCAGTATTTT | CAISGVRSTDTQYF
TRBD2 | TRBJ2-1 | . | TRBV6-4 | TGTGCCAGCAGCCTTACTAGCGGAAGATTCAATGAGCAGTTCTTC | CASSLTSGRFNEQFF
TRBD2 | TRBJ2-7 | . | TRBV9 | TGTGCCAGCAGCGTAGAAGATAGCGGGAGCAAGTACTTC | CASSVEDSGSKYF
. | TRBJ2-2 | . | TRBV6-5 | TGTGCCAGCAGTTACATGCCGGAGGGCCGAGTGGAGCTGTTTTTT | CASSYMPEGRVELFF
TRBD1 | TRBJ1-4 | . | TRBV12-5 | TGTGCTAGTGGTTTCGAGGGACAGGGAAATGAAAAACTGTTTTTT | CASGFEGQGNEKLFF
. | TRBJ1-2 | . | TRBV6-1 | TGTGCCAGCAGTCTCCTCGGGGTCTCTGACTATGGCTACACCTTC | CASSLLGVSDYGYTF
. | TRBJ1-2 | . | TRBV7-9 | TGTGCCAGCAGCATCGCTTCCCAGGGGATTGGAGGCTACACCTTC | CASSIASQGIGGYTF
. | TRBJ2-5 | . | TRBV5-1 | TGCGCCAGCAGCTTCGGAAGGGGGGCTCAAGAGACCCAGTACTTC | CASSFGRGAQETQYF
. | TRBJ2-1 | few | TRBV11-3 | TGTGCCAGCAGCTTAGGGTCTATCTCCTACAATGAGCAGTTCTTC | CASSLGSISYNEQFF
TRBD1 | TRBJ1-1 | once | TRBV6-5 | TGTGCCAGCAGTTTGGATGACAGGGTGAACACTGAAGCTTTCTTT | CASSLDDRVNTEAFF
TRBD2 | TRBJ2-2 | . | TRBV5-6 | TGTGCCAGCAGCTTGTTTAGCGGGGGCACCAACACCGGGGAGCTGTTTTTT | CASSLFSGGTNTGELFF
TRBD2 | TRBJ2-3 | . | TRBV5-1 | TGCGCCAGCAGCGCGAGCGGGGGGGCTTCAGATACGCAGTATTTT | CASSASGGASDTQYF
. | TRBJ1-5 | few | TRBV4-2 | TGTGCCAGCAGCCAAGATTTTAATCAGCCCCAGCATTTT | CASSQDFNQPQHF
. | TRBJ1-2 | . | TRBV5-6 | TGTGCCAGCAGCTTTAGGGGTTACTATGGCTACACCTTC | CASSFRGYYGYTF
TRBD1 | TRBJ1-2 | . | TRBV19 | TGTGCCAGTAAGGACAGGCGTACCTTTTATGGCTACACCTTC | CASKDRRTFYGYTF
. | TRBJ2-7 | . | TRBV5-1 | TGCGCCAGCAGCTTGTCAGGGCTCCCCTACGAGCAGTACTTC | CASSLSGLPYEQYF
. | TRBJ1-6 | . | TRBV7-9 | TGTGCCAGCAGCCCCCAGGGTAGCCCCTATAATTCACCCCTCCACTTT | CASSPQGSPYNSPLHF
. | TRBJ1-1 | . | TRBV18 | TGTGCCAGCTCACCACCGCTACAGGGTCGAGGCGCTGAAGCTTTCTTT | CASSPPLQGRGAEAFF
TRBD2 | TRBJ2-7 | . | TRBV2 | TGTGCCAGCAGTGAGTCTAGCGGGGCCGCTCGGGAGCAGTACTTC | CASSESSGAAREQYF
TRBD1 | TRBJ2-1 | . | TRBV6-5 | TGTGCCAGCAGTTACTCCGGGACAGGGGGTCTATGGGAGCAGTTCTTC | CASSYSGTGGLWEQFF